The 32 T cell receptor beta chains below were found in one sample sequenced in a study of blood T cell repertoires in COVID-19. Some clones are missing from TCRdb's copy, which holds only in-frame ones; the method was immunoSEQ multiplex PCR. The table records 180,000 or so clones, roughly nine tenths of them present only once. Material: peripheral blood. The receptors derive from a woman aged 80 or over in a cohort sampled during active or convalescent COVID-19.

The J gene is TRBJ2-5, the V gene TRBV5-1; D is ambiguous. The V gene's germline CDR1 is SGHRS and CDR2 YFSETQ. Between the trimmed V and J ends, which lost 3 bases and 5 bases, there was a span of 11 bases. The CDR3 consists of 13 residues. Here the CDR3 reads CASSSVARETQYF. The CDR3 nucleotides read TGCGCCAGCAGCTCGGTCGCACGGGAGACCCAGTACTTC.

V is TRBV2 and J is TRBJ1-5; 10 bases fit TRBD1. Germline CDR1 reads SNHLY; CDR2 reads FYNNEI. V lost 0 bases, J lost 3 bases, and 11 bases stayed unmatched. The CDR3 totals 19 residues. In DNA form, the CDR3 reads TGTGCCAGCAGTGAAGCCAGGATCGGGACAGGGGATGTCAATCAGCCCCAGCATTTT. It translates to CASSEARIGTGDVNQPQHF.

The chain combines TRBV6-1 with TRBJ1-2; no definite D call. The CDR3 totals 15 residues. Trimming took off 3 bases at V and 5 bases at J, with 16 bases between the two ends. The germline V gene encodes CDR1 MNHNS and CDR2 SASEGT. This CDR3 reads CASSETGRTFYGYTF. CDR3 in DNA: TGTGCCAGCAGTGAGACCGGCAGGACTTTTTATGGCTACACCTTC.

The V gene is TRBV2, the J gene TRBJ1-5, with a possible D match to TRBD1 (6 bases). Germline CDR1 SNHLY, CDR2 FYNNEI. V was cut by 7 bases and J by 1 base, with 17 bases left in between. This CDR3 has 16 residues. DNA of the CDR3: TGTGCCAGCAACAGACAGGCCCGCGGGAGCAATCAGCCCCAGCATTTT. Protein sequence: CASNRQARGSNQPQHF.

The CDR3 spells CASSSLAGDSGNEQFF. CDR3 sequence (DNA): TGTGCCAGCAGCAGTCTAGCGGGGGATTCGGGCAATGAGCAGTTCTTC. V usage is TRBV28 and J usage is TRBJ2-1; TRBD2 matches 10 bases. V trimming: 6 bases; J trimming: 6 bases; junction bases outside the gene matches: 11. The germline V gene has CDR1 MDHEN and CDR2 SYDVKM. CDR3 size: 16 residues.

V gene TRBV27 combines with J gene TRBJ1-5; 7 positions match TRBD1. This CDR3 contains 17 residues. CDR1 and CDR2 from the germline V gene are MNHEY and SMNVEV (reference sequence). Unmatched junction bases numbered 11, after V lost 2 bases and J lost 4 bases. The CDR3 reads CASSLRQGWTENQPQHF. CDR3 DNA sequence: TGTGCCAGCAGTTTAAGACAGGGATGGACCGAAAATCAGCCCCAGCATTTT.

The genes are TRBV25-1 and TRBJ2-1; 7 bases are shared with TRBD2. Germline trimming cut 4 bases from V and 4 bases from J; bases unmatched to any gene: 10. This CDR3 is built from 16 residues. Per germline, CDR1 MGHDK and CDR2 SYGVNS. The CDR3 protein is CASSGSRRGVYNEQFF. CDR3 in DNA: TGTGCCAGCAGTGGCTCCCGCCGGGGGGTTTACAATGAGCAGTTCTTC.

The rearrangement joins TRBV7-2 to TRBJ1-6; D remains unclear. Between the trimmed V and J ends, which lost 0 bases and 6 bases, there was a span of 12 bases. Germline V lookup: CDR1 SGHTA, CDR2 FQGNSA. CDR3 length: 16 residues. CDR3 in amino acids: CASSLARASGNSPLHF. CDR3 DNA sequence: TGTGCCAGCAGCTTAGCACGAGCCTCGGGTAATTCACCCCTCCACTTT. Looking up the rest from reference TRBV7-2 and TRBJ1-6 gives the full variable domain: GAGVSQSPSNKVTEKGKDVELRCDPISGHTALYWYRQSLGQGLEFLIYFQGNSAPDKSGLPSDRFSAERTGGSVSTLTIQRTQQEDSAVYLCASSLARASGNSPLHFGNGTRLTVT.

The rearrangement links TRBV27 to TRBJ1-2, with D possibly TRBD1 on 6 matching bases. V was shortened by 10 bases and J by 8 bases, with 23 bases between the two germline ends. Germline CDR1 reads MNHEY; CDR2 reads SMNVEV (reference sequence). CDR3 size: 14 residues. CDR3 amino acids: CATLTFRGVFGYTF. The CDR3 nucleotides read TGTGCCACCCTAACTTTCAGGGGTGTGTTCGGCTACACCTTC.

The gene calls are TRBV28 and TRBJ1-6, with D perhaps matching TRBD1 (5 bases). The germline gives CDR1 MDHEN, CDR2 SYDVKM. The V and J ends lost 5 bases and 9 bases respectively, with 17 bases between them. The CDR3 contains 15 residues. CDR3 DNA sequence: TGTGCCAGCAGTAAACCAGGGAGGGAGTTTTCACCCCTCCACTTT. Its translation is CASSKPGREFSPLHF.

This clone was picked up one time. The rearrangement joins TRBV7-8 to TRBJ1-2, with D unclear. CDR3 length equals 13 residues. Germline lookup yields CDR1 SGHVS and CDR2 FQNEAQ. V dropped 1 base and J dropped 0 bases, with 3 bases sitting between them. The CDR3 nucleotides read TGTGCCAGCAGCTTAGGGCCTAACTATGGCTACACCTTC. Residues: CASSLGPNYGYTF.

J is TRBJ2-2 and V is TRBV19; 9 positions agree with TRBD1. The CDR3 has 15 amino acids. J lost 3 bases, V lost 7 bases, and 6 bases had no gene match. Germline-derived CDR1 and CDR2 are LNHDA and SQIVND (reference sequence). CDR3: CASKRGTGYTGELFF. In DNA, the CDR3 is TGTGCCAGTAAGAGGGGGACAGGGTACACCGGGGAGCTGTTTTTT.

The chain has TRBV2 and TRBJ1-5; unclear D gene. V was cut by 5 bases and J by 1 base, with 18 bases left in between. The CDR3 runs 17 residues. Germline lookup yields CDR1 SNHLY and CDR2 FYNNEI. The CDR3: CASSPLLLIGSNQPQHF. Written as DNA, the CDR3 is TGTGCCAGCAGTCCCCTACTATTAATCGGGAGCAATCAGCCCCAGCATTTT.

The chain couples TRBV6-2 or TRBV6-3 to TRBJ1-6, with 9 bases fitting TRBD1. Germline V gives CDR1 MNHEY, CDR2 SVGEGT. The CDR3 is made up of 15 amino acids. Losses at the gene ends were 6 bases for V and 15 bases for J; bases not matched to a gene: 15. CDR3 DNA sequence: TGTGCCAGCAGCCCCTGGGACAGGGAAGGGACCGACCTCCACTTT. Translating gives CASSPWDREGTDLHF.

CDR3 sequence reads: CASSQAGQGSYEQYF. The CDR3 DNA follows: TGTGCCAGCAGCCAGGCGGGACAGGGGTCCTACGAGCAGTACTTC. The chain combines TRBV3-1 (or the pseudogene TRBV3-2) with TRBJ2-7; 10 bases are a match to TRBD1. Germline lookup yields CDR1 LGHDT and CDR2 YNNKEL (reference sequence). The trim removed 3 bases at V and 1 base at J, leaving 3 bases unmatched. The CDR3 spans 15 residues.

The chain recombines TRBV11-3 with TRBJ2-7; tentatively, D is TRBD2 (5 bases). Germline V gives CDR1 SGHNT, CDR2 YENEEA. The V and J ends lost 3 bases and 3 bases respectively, with 15 bases between them. The CDR3 is 15 residues long. DNA for the CDR3: TGTGCCAGCAGCTTCCCCCGCTGGGGAGACTACGAGCAGTACTTC. This translates into CASSFPRWGDYEQYF.

On this clone itself: The sample carries other DNA sequences with the same CDR3. CDR3 loop: CASSLQGADGYTF. Here the CDR3 DNA reads TGCGCCAGCAGCCTACAGGGGGCTGATGGCTACACCTTC. The V and J genes are TRBV5-1 and TRBJ1-2, with 9 positions matching TRBD1. The CDR3 sequence is 13 residues long. Germline-derived CDR1 and CDR2 are SGHRS and YFSETQ. After removal of 4 bases from V and 6 bases from J, the junction contained 4 bases not matched to a gene.

The chain is built from TRBV7-9 and TRBJ1-1; D remains ambiguous. The CDR3 spans 12 residues. Germline V gives CDR1 SEHNR, CDR2 FQNEAQ (reference sequence). V was cut by 1 base and J by 7 bases, with 7 bases left in between. In nucleotides, the CDR3 is TGTGCCAGCAGCTTAGAATCGAGTGAAGCTTTCTTT. This codes for CASSLESSEAFF.

The V gene is TRBV6-5, the J gene TRBJ2-1; 7 bases are shared with TRBD2. Per germline, CDR1 MNHEY and CDR2 SVGAGI. The ends lost 8 bases at V and 3 bases at J; junction bases unmatched: 7. This CDR3 spans 14 amino acids. The CDR3 region is CASGSGDVYNEQFF. DNA for the CDR3: TGTGCCAGCGGGAGCGGGGATGTCTACAATGAGCAGTTCTTC.

This sequence joins TRBV7-2 and TRBJ1-2; D gene unclear. Trimming stripped 1 base from V and 6 bases from J, with 12 bases between. The germline V gene has CDR1 SGHTA and CDR2 FQGNSA. There are 14 residues in the CDR3. Written as DNA, the CDR3 is TGTGCCAGCAGCTTAGACGAGGGTTATCATGGCTACACCTTC. Its protein is CASSLDEGYHGYTF.

The chain carries TRBV11-2 and TRBJ1-4; perhaps TRBD1 as D (5 bases). Trimming pared 4 bases from V and 8 bases from J, leaving 11 bases between. CDR3 length: 13 residues. The V gene's germline CDR1 is SGHAT and CDR2 FQNNGV. CDR3: CASSSTGREKLFF. For the CDR3, the DNA is TGTGCCAGCAGCTCCACAGGACGAGAAAAACTGTTTTTT.

The J gene is TRBJ1-2, the V gene TRBV30, with TRBD1 matching 9 bases. Trimming removed 5 bases from V and 7 bases from J; junction bases left unmatched: 11. Germline CDR1 GTSNPN, CDR2 SVGIG (reference sequence). The CDR3 length is 14 residues. For the CDR3, the DNA is TGTGCCTGGGGTACAGGGGGCGGTGTGTTTGGCTACACCTTC. It specifies CAWGTGGGVFGYTF.

This clone was seen only a few times. This chain links TRBV3-1 (or the pseudogene TRBV3-2) with TRBJ1-5; TRBD1 is a possible D gene (6 bases). Germline V gives CDR1 LGHDT, CDR2 YNNKEL (reference sequence). CDR3 length equals 14 residues. V was cut by 4 bases and J by 5 bases, with 12 bases left in between. The CDR3 sequence is CASSLGGADQPQHF. The CDR3 DNA sequence: TGTGCCAGCAGCCTAGGGGGAGCGGATCAGCCCCAGCATTTT.

The rearrangement joins TRBV18 to TRBJ1-1; possible D gene TRBD1, 6 bases. V shed 5 bases and J shed 4 bases, with 20 bases lying between them. This CDR3 comprises 16 residues. Per germline, CDR1 KGHSH and CDR2 LQKENI. The CDR3 bases are TGTGCCAGCTCAACCCAGAAGGGGGTAGTCGGCACTGAAGCTTTCTTT. It specifies CASSTQKGVVGTEAFF.

The gene calls are TRBV24-1 and TRBJ2-5, with 11 bases that match TRBD1. Per germline, CDR1 KGHDR and CDR2 SFDVKD. J was trimmed by 4 bases and V by 4 bases; bases with no gene match: 4. The CDR3 has 15 amino acids. The CDR3 region is CATSDADRGLETQYF. In DNA form, the CDR3 reads TGTGCCACCAGTGACGCGGACAGGGGGCTAGAGACCCAGTACTTC.

This chain uses TRBV6-6 with TRBJ1-5; D perhaps matches TRBD1 (6 bases). The V end was cut by 0 bases, the J end by 1 base, with 10 bases between. This CDR3 has 16 residues. Germline CDR1 and CDR2: MNHNY and SVGAGI (reference sequence). CDR3 loop: CASSYSRTESNQPQHF. The CDR3, as DNA: TGTGCCAGCAGTTACTCCCGGACAGAGAGCAATCAGCCCCAGCATTTT.

The chain joins TRBV11-2 to TRBJ2-7; TRBD2 might be the D (7 bases). This CDR3 region has 15 residues. Germline V gene sequence: CDR1 SGHAT, CDR2 FQNNGV. V dropped 5 bases and J dropped 3 bases, with 17 bases sitting between them. The DNA for the CDR3 is TGTGCCAGCAGCCCCCCGGGGAGGGGGTTCTACGAGCAGTACTTC. Its protein product is CASSPPGRGFYEQYF.

The chain uses TRBV28 and TRBJ2-2; D possibly corresponds to TRBD1 (5 bases). The germline V gene has CDR1 MDHEN and CDR2 SYDVKM. With 6 bases removed from V and 0 bases from J, the gap between germline ends came to 8 bases. The CDR3 consists of 14 residues. The DNA for the CDR3 is TGTGCCAGCAGCTCAGGGACGAACACCGGGGAGCTGTTTTTT. As protein: CASSSGTNTGELFF.

The chain recombines TRBV30 with TRBJ1-2; weak D call: TRBD1 (6 bases). CDR3 length equals 13 residues. The germline V gene encodes CDR1 GTSNPN and CDR2 SVGIG (reference sequence). The germline V and J ends were trimmed by 3 bases and 8 bases, with 16 bases remaining between them. The CDR3 loop reads CAWSPGQIGGYTF. CDR3 in DNA: TGTGCCTGGAGCCCCGGACAGATTGGGGGCTACACCTTC.

This clone showed up just once. The chain is built from TRBV2 and TRBJ2-2; no clear D. V dropped 2 bases and J dropped 5 bases, with 15 bases sitting between them. The CDR3 runs to 16 residues. Looked up from germline, CDR1 is SNHLY and CDR2 is FYNNEI. The CDR3 protein is CASSENWQRRTGELFF. The DNA of the CDR3 is TGTGCCAGCAGTGAAAATTGGCAGCGAAGGACCGGGGAGCTGTTTTTT.

The sample holds a few counts of this clone. The gene calls are TRBV7-9 and TRBJ2-1, with 7 bases fitting TRBD2. This CDR3 is built from 17 residues. Germline lookup yields CDR1 SEHNR and CDR2 FQNEAQ (reference sequence). The J segment lost 9 bases and the V segment lost 0 bases, leaving 14 bases of the junction unmatched. The CDR3 DNA sequence: TGTGCCAGCAGCTTAGCGGAAAACGCGGGAGTCAGGAGTGAGCAGTTCTTC. Protein sequence: CASSLAENAGVRSEQFF.

The chain carries TRBV30 and TRBJ2-4; possible D gene TRBD2, 7 bases. Germline assignment: CDR1 GTSNPN and CDR2 SVGIG (reference sequence). V lost 2 bases and J 6 bases, leaving 14 bases between the germline ends. This CDR3 comprises 14 residues. CDR3 protein: CAWSRRGRANIQYF. The CDR3 DNA reads TGTGCCTGGAGTAGAAGGGGGAGGGCAAACATTCAGTACTTC.